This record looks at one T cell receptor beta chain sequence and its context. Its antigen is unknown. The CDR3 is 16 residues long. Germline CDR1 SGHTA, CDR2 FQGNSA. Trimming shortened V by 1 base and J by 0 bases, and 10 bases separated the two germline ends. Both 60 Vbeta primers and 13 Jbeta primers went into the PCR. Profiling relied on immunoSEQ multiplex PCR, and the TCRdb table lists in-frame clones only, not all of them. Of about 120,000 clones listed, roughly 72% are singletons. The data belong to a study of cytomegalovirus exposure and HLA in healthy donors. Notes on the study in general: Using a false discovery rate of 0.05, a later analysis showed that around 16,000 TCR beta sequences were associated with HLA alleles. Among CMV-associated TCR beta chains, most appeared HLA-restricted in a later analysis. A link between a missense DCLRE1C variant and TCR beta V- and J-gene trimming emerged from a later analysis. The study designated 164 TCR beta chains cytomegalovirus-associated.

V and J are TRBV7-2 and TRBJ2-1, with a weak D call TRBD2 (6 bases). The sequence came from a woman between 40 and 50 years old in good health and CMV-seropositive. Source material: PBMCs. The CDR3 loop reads CASSLVGGNSYNEQFF. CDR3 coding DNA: TGTGCCAGCAGCTTAGTTGGCGGGAACTCCTACAATGAGCAGTTCTTC.